Each of the 4 T cell receptor beta chains below was sequenced from the same sample in a study of blood T cell repertoires in COVID-19 (dated by TCRdb to 2018 to 2021). The library was generated by the immunoSEQ multiplex PCR assay. TCRdb took this table from immuneACCESS and kept in-frame rearrangements with V and J called. Such tables lack part of the clones; where checked against another copy, unresolved V genes explain under half of the gap, and the rest is unexplained. In this sample the table shows some 260,000 clones, roughly 90% of which occur a single time. The leading ten clones occupy 8% to 10% of the sample. Sequenced: PBMCs or T cells enriched from blood (not recorded which). The receptors come from a man aged 40-50 years who had recovered from COVID-19.

The rearrangement uses TRBV30 and TRBJ2-1; possibly TRBD2 for D (5 bases). Germline CDR1 and CDR2: GTSNPN and SVGIG (reference sequence). The CDR3 loop spans 13 amino acids. Trimming cost V 1 base and J 9 bases, with 13 bases left between them. Here the CDR3 reads CAWSARGYGEQFF. In DNA form, the CDR3 reads TGTGCCTGGAGTGCCCGGGGATATGGTGAGCAGTTCTTC.

The chain recombines TRBV11-2 with TRBJ1-2; TRBD1 is a possible D gene (6 bases). The length of the CDR3 is 15 residues. Germline V lookup: CDR1 SGHAT, CDR2 FQNNGV. Trimming left V 4 bases short and J 5 bases short, with 17 bases between. CDR3 residues: CASSSIRGNWYGYTF. The DNA for the CDR3 is TGTGCCAGCAGCTCAATCAGGGGAAATTGGTATGGCTACACCTTC.

Details on this clone: Other DNA variants within this sample encode the same CDR3. V gene TRBV28 combines with J gene TRBJ1-5; D might be TRBD1 (5 bases). CDR1 is MDHEN, CDR2 SYDVKM, per germline. Trimming left V 1 base short and J 2 bases short, with 9 bases between. This CDR3 contains 15 residues. The CDR3 is CASSLFDSRNQPQHF. The DNA for the CDR3 is TGTGCCAGCAGTTTATTCGACAGCCGCAATCAGCCCCAGCATTTT.

J is TRBJ2-2 and V is TRBV7-2; a possible D gene is TRBD1 (5 bases). Trimming took off 1 base at V and 4 bases at J, with 10 bases between the two ends. Germline-derived CDR1 and CDR2 are SGHTA and FQGNSA. There are 15 residues in the CDR3. As DNA, the CDR3 is TGTGCCAGCAGCTTAGTGGCAGGGATCACCGGGGAGCTGTTTTTT. It specifies CASSLVAGITGELFF. The entire variable domain, with the rest obtained from reference TRBV7-2 and TRBJ2-2, is as follows: GAGVSQSPSNKVTEKGKDVELRCDPISGHTALYWYRQSLGQGLEFLIYFQGNSAPDKSGLPSDRFSAERTGGSVSTLTIQRTQQEDSAVYLCASSLVAGITGELFFGEGSRLTVL.